A selection of T cell receptor beta chains follows, all from one sample in a study. One entry per CDR3 protein results from TCRdb running MiXCR on the 5' RACE reads. The sample lists 8,600 or so distinct CDR3 sequences, 55% seen once, with 6% to 7% in the top ten. The specimen was Tregs sorted from a lymph node. These receptors all come from a female donor with breast cancer. The CDR3 runs from the conserved cysteine through the conserved F or W. The order of the fields is J gene, V gene, clone size, CDR3 protein. Only part of the rows carry a size: once, few, many, or a class if the clone is expanded.

J: TRBJ1-6; V: TRBV4-2; size: -; CDR3: CASSQATGVYHNSPLHF
J: TRBJ1-1; V: TRBV20-1; size: few; CDR3: CSAPLGGLLNTEAFF
J: TRBJ1-2; V: TRBV4-3; size: few; CDR3: CASSQEGVNYGYTF
J: TRBJ2-1; V: TRBV18; size: -; CDR3: CASSPPDRTYYNEQFF
J: TRBJ1-2; V: TRBV20-1; size: -; CDR3: CSARSGVGGYTF
J: TRBJ2-1; V: TRBV6-6; size: -; CDR3: CASSPSRNEQFF
J: TRBJ1-1; V: TRBV20-1; size: few; CDR3: CSAREGRSEAFF
J: TRBJ2-3; V: TRBV15; size: -; CDR3: CATSSQYSGSTDTQYF
J: TRBJ2-5; V: TRBV4-1; size: few; CDR3: CASSPRTGGEETQYF
J: TRBJ2-5; V: TRBV20-1; size: few; CDR3: CSATGTSGAVTQYF
J: TRBJ2-4; V: TRBV20-1; size: few; CDR3: CSARESGSGNIQYF
J: TRBJ2-7; V: TRBV27; size: -; CDR3: CASSFTSGRAYEQYF
J: TRBJ2-1; V: TRBV5-6; size: few; CDR3: CASSLGRREWDYNEQFF
J: TRBJ2-5; V: TRBV6-5; size: -; CDR3: CASNRQVEETQYF
J: TRBJ2-7; V: TRBV6-5; size: few; CDR3: CASSYSRTLTYEQYF
J: TRBJ2-1; V: TRBV6-2/TRBV6-3; size: -; CDR3: CASRPILRQGRYNEQFF
J: TRBJ2-7; V: TRBV20-1; size: -; CDR3: CSARVAPNYEQYF
J: TRBJ1-2; V: TRBV7-9; size: -; CDR3: CASSFTVADRRYGYTF
J: TRBJ2-5; V: TRBV6-6; size: -; CDR3: CASSDPGSKEGETQYF
J: TRBJ2-6; V: TRBV9; size: -; CDR3: CASSEGSRGWGSSGANVLTF
J: TRBJ2-7; V: TRBV9; size: -; CDR3: CASMERRRGRSYEQYF
J: TRBJ2-3; V: TRBV4-2; size: once; CDR3: CASSQGGGPDTQYF
J: TRBJ1-1; V: TRBV7-3; size: few; CDR3: CASSPGGRTEAFF
J: TRBJ2-3; V: TRBV6-1; size: few; CDR3: CASSEEFGGLVTDTQYF
J: TRBJ1-2; V: TRBV5-5; size: -; CDR3: CASSAGNYGYTF
J: TRBJ2-7; V: TRBV5-1; size: few; CDR3: CASSPTGGRYEQYF
J: TRBJ2-4; V: TRBV5-4; size: -; CDR3: CASSLASSGNIQYF
J: TRBJ1-1; V: TRBV6-5; size: few; CDR3: CASSNFRRVILTEAFF
J: TRBJ1-1; V: TRBV6-5; size: -; CDR3: CASSSNRGEAFF
J: TRBJ2-1; V: TRBV7-9; size: -; CDR3: CASSKGGWGGHNEQFF
J: TRBJ2-7; V: TRBV20-1; size: few; CDR3: CSARGRQGAMYEQYF
J: TRBJ2-2; V: TRBV6-5; size: -; CDR3: CASNGGPGELFF
J: TRBJ1-5; V: TRBV6-2/TRBV6-3; size: -; CDR3: CASSPRRNSNQPQHF
J: TRBJ1-2; V: TRBV7-2; size: -; CDR3: CASSSYMAPGYTF